Below, 4 T cell receptor beta chains from the same sample are listed, as sequenced in a study of shared clonotypes between healthy human individuals. Produced via immunoSEQ multiplex PCR; TCRdb's table is partial and in-frame only. The table has approximately 720,000 clones, about two thirds seen once; the top ten hold approximately 1.8%. The sample was memory CD4+ T cells sorted from blood. Subset indicated: CD45RA-negative fraction. These receptors all come from a woman aged 25 to 39 in good health.

This clone came up a few times. The chain joins TRBV5-6 to TRBJ2-5, with a tentative D call TRBD2 (5 bases). Germline V gene sequence: CDR1 SGHDT, CDR2 YYEEEE. V was pared by 3 bases and J by 1 base, with 10 bases between. The CDR3 consists of 14 residues. As DNA, the CDR3 is TGTGCCAGCAGCTCAGACTATTTCCAAGAGACCCAGTACTTC. This encodes CASSSDYFQETQYF.

The V gene is TRBV6-1, the J gene TRBJ1-4; 10 bases map to TRBD1. The CDR3 extends over 15 amino acids. The V and J ends lost 6 bases and 8 bases, in that order; junction bases with no gene match: 9. Germline assignment: CDR1 MNHNS and CDR2 SASEGT. The CDR3 loop reads CASSADRGREEKLFF. The DNA for the CDR3 is TGTGCCAGCAGCGCTGACAGGGGGCGTGAAGAAAAACTGTTTTTT.

The sample holds one count of this clone. The chain couples TRBV7-8 to TRBJ2-1, with 10 bases that match TRBD2. This CDR3 contains 17 residues. Trimming removed 8 bases from V and 9 bases from J; junction bases left unmatched: 19. Germline V gives CDR1 SGHVS, CDR2 FQNEAQ. This CDR3 is CASGGYPGASGSSEQFF. CDR3 nucleotides: TGTGCCAGCGGGGGGTATCCGGGGGCTAGCGGGAGCAGTGAGCAGTTCTTC. The full variable domain, completed using reference TRBV7-8 and TRBJ2-1, is GAGVSQSPRYKVAKRGQDVALRCDPISGHVSLFWYQQALGQGPEFLTYFQNEAQLDKSGLPSDRFFAERPEGSVSTLKIQRTQQEDSAVYLCASGGYPGASGSSEQFFGPGTRLTVL.

V gene TRBV19 combines with J gene TRBJ2-5; D is undetermined. The germline V gene has CDR1 LNHDA and CDR2 SQIVND (reference sequence). CDR3 size: 16 residues. Trimming left V 2 bases short and J 1 base short, with 14 bases between. The CDR3 DNA is TGTGCCAGTAGTATATATACTGGCGGAATCCAAGAGACCCAGTACTTC. This gives the protein CASSIYTGGIQETQYF.